Listed below are T cell receptor beta chains from one sample, sequenced in a study of cytomegalovirus exposure and HLA in healthy donors. Repertoires were generated with immunoSEQ multiplex PCR, while TCRdb's copy carries only in-frame clones and drops some. Listed are approximately 150,000 clones; 1.5% to 2% falls within the top ten. The sample consisted of PBMCs. These receptors all come from a woman aged 45 to 65 in good health and CMV-seronegative. The CDR3 runs from the conserved cysteine through the conserved F or W.

TRBV7-9,CASSLIRAGDGNQPQHF
TRBV5-1,CASSLGWGRAATDTQYF
TRBV5-4,CASSSGGVKETQYF
TRBV6-6,CASRLGQAQAFF
TRBV7-9,CASSPQGDGYGYTF
TRBV9,CASSVAEGGGKANEKLFF
TRBV7-2,CASSPGRQGGQYF
TRBV6-6,CASTRGTGGTEAFF
TRBV4-3,CASSPGDGSGFYNEQFF
TRBV9,CASSRAGGPYEQYF
TRBV4-3,CASSSRAGSYEQYF
TRBV18,CASSPSPSGGFSYEQYF
TRBV7-6,CASRGLAGDGTQYF
TRBV7-2,CASSPEGREGLYEQFF
TRBV10-3,CATKRTDEETQYF
TRBV4-3,CASSQGLAGPYEQYF
TRBV25-1,CASSEGGRVADTQYF
TRBV7-9,CASSLEHYEAFF
TRBV4-3,CASSQVLVDLSGELFF
TRBV2,CASTPTGGFVTEAFF
TRBV9,CASSVGGRRYEQYF
TRBV30,CAWASGTTNEKLFF
TRBV28,CASSSGTGGLSYEQYF
TRBV10-3,CAISATGGDGNQPQHF
TRBV9,CASSPEGNIQYF
TRBV9,CASSGSGTGGSYTF
TRBV28,CASSPRVAKNIQYF
TRBV18,CASSRFGTGTGARNQPQHF
TRBV19,CASSPNRQEHSNQPQHF
TRBV9,CASEPRQGGSYNEQFF
TRBV28,CASSQTPGTGLEKLFF
TRBV5-1,CASSLYQGSTEAFF
TRBV14,CASSQNRQGKTFF
TRBV27,CASTKGVEYGYTF
TRBV15,CATSVQGRVNSPLHF
TRBV27,CATSGLGTREKLFF
TRBV7-3,CASSRGQGADGYTF
TRBV12-5,CASGLATQGLGGTDTQYF
TRBV6-6,CASSSLADLYEQYF
TRBV6-5,CASSSLDRGKAFF
TRBV5-6,CASSFGGRASYEQYF
TRBV7-3,CASSPQGQRQSYNSPLHF
TRBV7-3,CASSRGLTSGNEQFF
TRBV7-9,CASTEGTSGIEETQYF
TRBV28,CASRLRTGGYEQYF
TRBV7-8,CASRPSGFTDTQYF
TRBV9,CASTPGVPNTEAFF
TRBV7-9,CASSSLPETQYF
TRBV6-1,CASSEGGSDEKLFF
TRBV18,CASSPLTVEDTQYF
TRBV30,CAWSEGVEQYF
TRBV27,CASSFLAGGYSYEQYF
TRBV5-1,CASSADRVETQYF